The rows below give T cell receptor beta chains drawn from one sample of a study of shared clonotypes between healthy human individuals. Profiling relied on immunoSEQ multiplex PCR, and the TCRdb table lists in-frame clones only, not all of them. The table records about 1.5 million clones, 95% to 97% of them present only once. Material for sequencing was naive CD4+ T cells sorted from blood. Receptors were obtained from a man under 40 in good health. Both conserved end residues are part of each CDR3. D genes are given only for firm matches. The size field is filled for only some rows; it gives once, few, many or a size class.

v_gene	j_gene	d_gene	abundance	CDR3nt	CDR3aa
TRBV28	TRBJ1-1	-	-	TGTGCCAGCAAATCGGCCGGGAGGCCAATCAACGGGGACACTGAAGCTTTCTTT	CASKSAGRPINGDTEAFF
TRBV2	TRBJ2-7	TRBD2	-	TGTGCCAGCAGTGGCCTACTAGCGGGAGGCCCTTACGAGCAGTACTTC	CASSGLLAGGPYEQYF
TRBV10-1	TRBJ2-5	-	once	TGCGCCAGCAGTGAGCGCCTACTAGAGACCCAGTACTTC	CASSERLLETQYF
TRBV6-1	TRBJ2-7	-	-	TGTGCCAGCAGTGATGCCCCAGGGAGTAGAAACGAGCAGTACTTC	CASSDAPGSRNEQYF
TRBV27	TRBJ1-5	-	once	TGTGCCAGCAGGCAGGGCACGGGAGGCAATCAGCCCCAGCATTTT	CASRQGTGGNQPQHF
TRBV6-1	TRBJ2-7	TRBD1	-	TGTGCCAGCAGTGAAGGGACAGGGGTCTACGAGCAGTACTTC	CASSEGTGVYEQYF
TRBV5-4	TRBJ2-3	TRBD2	-	TGTGCCAGCAGCAGGTCCGGGACTAGCCTCACAGATACGCAGTATTTT	CASSRSGTSLTDTQYF
TRBV29-1	TRBJ1-1	-	-	TGCAGCGCCATGTCGGCCCCGAACACTGAAGCTTTCTTT	CSAMSAPNTEAFF
TRBV7-9	TRBJ2-3	-	-	TGTGCCAGCAGCCCACTAGCAGATACGCAGTATTTT	CASSPLADTQYF
TRBV6-1	TRBJ2-7	TRBD1	-	TGTGCCAGCAGAGGACAGGGCATCTACGAGCAGTACTTC	CASRGQGIYEQYF
TRBV5-8	TRBJ2-5	-	-	TGTGCCAGCAGCTTGTTCCAGGGTCAAGAGACCCAGTACTTC	CASSLFQGQETQYF
TRBV5-4	TRBJ1-1	-	-	TGTGCCAGCAGCTTGGCGGGGGGCCGGAGTAACACTGAAGCTTTCTTT	CASSLAGGRSNTEAFF
TRBV11-2	TRBJ1-4	-	-	TGTGCCAGCAGCCGGGACGTCAAACTTGAAAAACTGTTTTTT	CASSRDVKLEKLFF
TRBV9	TRBJ2-5	-	once	TGTGCCAGCAGCCCCATCAGGGAAAGGCCCGTTGCTGAGACCCAGTACTTC	CASSPIRERPVAETQYF
TRBV7-2	TRBJ2-2	-	-	TGTGCCAGCAGCCTCAGGGGAACCTCCGGGGAGCTGTTTTTT	CASSLRGTSGELFF
TRBV27	TRBJ2-7	TRBD1	-	TGTGCCAGCAGTCGATCCGGGACAGGGGCTTTCCCTTGGGAGCAGTACTTC	CASSRSGTGAFPWEQYF
TRBV28	TRBJ1-2	-	-	TGTGCCAGCAGTCCCCATGGGGCAGGGAGCGGCTACACCTTC	CASSPHGAGSGYTF
TRBV5-1	TRBJ2-7	-	-	TGCGCCAGCAGCGGTGGGACGCTGGGCTCCTACGAGCAGTACTTC	CASSGGTLGSYEQYF
TRBV27	TRBJ2-1	TRBD1	-	TGTGCCAGCAGTAAGGCCCGGGGACAGGGTTTCTATGAGCAGTTCTTC	CASSKARGQGFYEQFF
TRBV5-1	TRBJ2-1	TRBD2	-	TGCGCCAGCAGCCAGGGACTAGCGGGAGTGGGTGAGCAGTTCTTC	CASSQGLAGVGEQFF
TRBV2	TRBJ2-6	-	-	TGTGCCAGCTTAACGGGGAGGACTCCCCTCTCTGGGGCCAACGTCCTGACTTTC	CASLTGRTPLSGANVLTF
TRBV29-1	TRBJ1-4	TRBD1	-	TGCAGCGGAGGGACAGGCGGTGAAAAACTGTTTTTT	CSGGTGGEKLFF
TRBV28	TRBJ2-1	TRBD2	-	TGTGCCAGCAGTTCACCGGGGGGGTACAATGAGCAGTTCTTC	CASSSPGGYNEQFF
TRBV19	TRBJ2-2	TRBD1	-	TGTGCCAGTCGGACAGGGCGGGACGGGGAGCTGTTTTTT	CASRTGRDGELFF
TRBV14	TRBJ2-7	TRBD1	-	TGTGCCAGCAGCCAAGGCGGGACAGGGGCGGTGGAGCAGTACTTC	CASSQGGTGAVEQYF
TRBV5-4	TRBJ2-1	TRBD2	-	TGTGCCAGCAGCTTCGACGGGAGGGCCATAAATGAGCAGTTCTTC	CASSFDGRAINEQFF
TRBV2	TRBJ2-1	-	-	TGTGCCAGCAGGTCTGACAGACACAATGAGCAGTTCTTC	CASRSDRHNEQFF